Below, 8 T cell receptor beta chains from the same sample are listed, as sequenced in a study of T cells in Graves' hyperthyroidism and ophthalmopathy. The TCR beta CDR3 regions underwent amplification using RNA transcripts as the source. TCR CDR3 regions were first amplified by RT-PCR with HTBI primers. TCRdb reprocessed the multiplex PCR reads via MiXCR and lists one record per CDR3 protein. The sample consists of about 560,000 distinct CDR3 sequences, 16% of them appearing once. Sequencing was performed on blood. These TCRs come from a woman aged 18-35 years with Graves' hyperthyroidism.

Details on this clonotype: Its ends do not fully match the called genes, so a read error is possible. CDR3 sequence: CVSSLAGEQYF. CDR3 nucleotides: TGTGTCAGCAGCTTAGCAGGGGAGCAGTACTTC. The chain has TRBV7-9 and TRBJ2-7; D perhaps matches TRBD1 (5 bases). CDR1 is SEHNR, CDR2 FQNEAQ, per germline (reference sequence). CDR3 length: 11 residues.

The chain has TRBV6-1 and TRBJ1-5; 7 nucleotides match TRBD1. J gave up 2 bases and V 1 base, and 5 bases lay outside the gene matches. Germline loops: CDR1 MNHNS, CDR2 SASEGT. The CDR3 is 16 residues long. The CDR3 DNA is TGTGCCAGCAGTGAAGTCCCAGGGGGACGCAATCAGCCCCAGCATTTT. This codes for CASSEVPGGRNQPQHF.

The chain links TRBV5-1 to TRBJ2-5; 7 bases agree with TRBD2. This CDR3 region has 13 residues. In germline, CDR1 is SGHRS, CDR2 YFSETQ. V lost 4 bases, J lost 3 bases, and 3 bases stayed unmatched. The CDR3 reads CASSPGREETQYF. Here the CDR3 DNA reads TGCGCCAGCAGCCCAGGGAGGGAAGAGACCCAGTACTTC.

In this sample, this clonotype turned up many times. The J gene is TRBJ2-7, the V gene TRBV24-1, with D perhaps TRBD2 (7 bases). The CDR3 contains 17 residues. Looked up from germline, CDR1 is KGHDR and CDR2 is SFDVKD. Trimming took 5 bases from V and 0 from J, leaving 19 bases between them. The CDR3 DNA reads TGTGCCACCAGTGCCCCCGCAGGCGGGGGCCGCTCCTACGAGCAGTACTTC. This translates into CATSAPAGGGRSYEQYF.

This clonotype was seen repeatedly, ten times or more. V usage is TRBV24-1 and J usage is TRBJ1-5; D is unclear. Trimming stripped 4 bases from V and 1 base from J, with 10 bases between. CDR3 length: 15 amino acids. Germline assignment: CDR1 KGHDR and CDR2 SFDVKD. In DNA form, the CDR3 reads TGTGCCACCAGTGAACGGCGGCAGAGCAATCAGCCCCAGCATTTT. Translation gives CATSERRQSNQPQHF.

The rearrangement joins TRBV4-2 to TRBJ2-1; D gene uncertain. This CDR3 region has 13 residues. Between the trimmed V and J ends, which lost 2 bases and 7 bases, there was a span of 9 bases. CDR1 LGHNA and CDR2 YNFKEQ come from the germline V gene. The CDR3 spells CASSQTPENEQFF. The DNA for the CDR3 is TGTGCCAGCAGCCAAACGCCGGAAAATGAGCAGTTCTTC.

The rearrangement links TRBV20-1 to TRBJ1-5; the D is unclear. The CDR3 spans 14 residues. In germline, CDR1 is DFQATT, CDR2 SNEGSKA (reference sequence). V lost 1 base, J lost 1 base, and 8 bases lay in between. The CDR3 region is CSARGPRSNQPQHF. For the CDR3, the DNA is TGCAGTGCTAGAGGGCCGCGAAGCAATCAGCCCCAGCATTTT.

This clonotype was recorded at least ten times. The rearrangement joins TRBV19 to TRBJ1-1; D unresolved. Germline CDR1 reads LNHDA; CDR2 reads SQIVND (reference sequence). V lost 8 bases, J lost 0 bases, and 10 bases lay in between. CDR3 length: 13 residues. The CDR3 protein is CASYEGLNTEAFF. CDR3 coding DNA: TGTGCCAGTTACGAGGGCTTGAACACTGAAGCTTTCTTT.